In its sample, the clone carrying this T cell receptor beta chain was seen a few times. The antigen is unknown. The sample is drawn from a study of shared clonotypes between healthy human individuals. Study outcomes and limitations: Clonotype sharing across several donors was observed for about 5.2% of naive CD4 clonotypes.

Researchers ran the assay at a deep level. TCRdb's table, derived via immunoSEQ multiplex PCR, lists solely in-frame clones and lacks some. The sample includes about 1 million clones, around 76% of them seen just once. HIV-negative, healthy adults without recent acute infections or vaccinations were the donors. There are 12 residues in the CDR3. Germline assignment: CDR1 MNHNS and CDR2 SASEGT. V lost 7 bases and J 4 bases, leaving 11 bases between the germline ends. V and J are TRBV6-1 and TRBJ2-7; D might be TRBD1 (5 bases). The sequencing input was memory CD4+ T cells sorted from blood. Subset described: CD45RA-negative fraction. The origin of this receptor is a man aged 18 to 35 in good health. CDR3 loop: CASNLDRYEQYF. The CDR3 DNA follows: TGTGCCAGCAATCTCGACAGATACGAGCAGTACTTC.